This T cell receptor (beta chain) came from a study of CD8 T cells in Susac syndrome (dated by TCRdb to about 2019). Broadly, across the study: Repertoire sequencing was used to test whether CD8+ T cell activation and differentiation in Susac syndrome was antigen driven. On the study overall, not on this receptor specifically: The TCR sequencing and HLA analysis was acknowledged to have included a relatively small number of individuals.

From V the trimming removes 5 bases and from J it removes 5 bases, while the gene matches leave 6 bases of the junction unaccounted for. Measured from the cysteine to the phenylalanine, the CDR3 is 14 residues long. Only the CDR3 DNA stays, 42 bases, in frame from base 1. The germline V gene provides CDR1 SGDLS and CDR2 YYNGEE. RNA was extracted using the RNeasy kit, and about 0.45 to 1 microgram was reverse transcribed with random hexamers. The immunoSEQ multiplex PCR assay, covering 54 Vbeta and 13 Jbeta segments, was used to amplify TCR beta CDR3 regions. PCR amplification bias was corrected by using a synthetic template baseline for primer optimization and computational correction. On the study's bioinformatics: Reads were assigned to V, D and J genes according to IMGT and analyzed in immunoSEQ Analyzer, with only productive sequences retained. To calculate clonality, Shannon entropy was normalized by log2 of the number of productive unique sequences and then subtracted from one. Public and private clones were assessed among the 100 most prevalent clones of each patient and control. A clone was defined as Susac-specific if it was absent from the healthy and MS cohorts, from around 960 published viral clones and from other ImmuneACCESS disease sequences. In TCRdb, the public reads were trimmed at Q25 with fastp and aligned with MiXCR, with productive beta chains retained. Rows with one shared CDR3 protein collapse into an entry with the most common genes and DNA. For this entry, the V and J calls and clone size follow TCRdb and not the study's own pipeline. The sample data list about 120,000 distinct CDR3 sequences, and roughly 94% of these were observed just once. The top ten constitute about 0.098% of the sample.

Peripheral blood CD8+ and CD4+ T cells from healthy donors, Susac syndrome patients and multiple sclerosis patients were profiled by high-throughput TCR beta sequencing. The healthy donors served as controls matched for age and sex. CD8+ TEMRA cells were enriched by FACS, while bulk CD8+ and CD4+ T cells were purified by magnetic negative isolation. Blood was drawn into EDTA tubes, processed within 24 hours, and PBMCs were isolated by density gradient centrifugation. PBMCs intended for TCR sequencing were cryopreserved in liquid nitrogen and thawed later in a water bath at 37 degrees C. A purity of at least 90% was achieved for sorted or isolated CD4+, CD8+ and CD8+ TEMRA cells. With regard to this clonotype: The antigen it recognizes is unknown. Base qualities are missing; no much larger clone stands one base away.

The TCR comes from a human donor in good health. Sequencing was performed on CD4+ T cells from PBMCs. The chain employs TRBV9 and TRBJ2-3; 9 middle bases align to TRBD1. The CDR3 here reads CASSGTGTGDTQYF. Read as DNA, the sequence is TGTGCCAGCAGTGGGACAGGGACGGGAGATACGCAGTATTTT.